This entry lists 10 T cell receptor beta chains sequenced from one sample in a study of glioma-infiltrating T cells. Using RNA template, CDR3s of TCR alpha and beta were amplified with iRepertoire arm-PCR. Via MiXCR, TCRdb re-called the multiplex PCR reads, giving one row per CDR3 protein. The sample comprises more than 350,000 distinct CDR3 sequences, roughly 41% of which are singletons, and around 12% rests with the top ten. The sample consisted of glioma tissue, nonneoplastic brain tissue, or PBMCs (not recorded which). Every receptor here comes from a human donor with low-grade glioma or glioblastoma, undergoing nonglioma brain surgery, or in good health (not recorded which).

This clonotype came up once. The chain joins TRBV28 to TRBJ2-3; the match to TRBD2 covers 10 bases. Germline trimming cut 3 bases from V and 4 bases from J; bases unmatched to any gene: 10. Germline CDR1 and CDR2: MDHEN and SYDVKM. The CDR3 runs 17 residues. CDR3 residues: CASSFPRLAGFSDTQYF. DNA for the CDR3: TGTGCCAGCAGTTTCCCTAGACTAGCGGGCTTCTCAGATACGCAGTATTTT.

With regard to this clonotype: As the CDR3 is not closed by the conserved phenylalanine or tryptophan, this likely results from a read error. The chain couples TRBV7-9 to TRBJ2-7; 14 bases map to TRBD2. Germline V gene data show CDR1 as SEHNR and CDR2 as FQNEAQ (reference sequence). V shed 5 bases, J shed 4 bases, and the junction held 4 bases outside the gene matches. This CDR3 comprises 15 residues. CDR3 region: CASSRLAGGPYEQYL. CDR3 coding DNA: TGTGCCAGCAGCCGACTAGCGGGAGGGCCTTACGAGCAGTACCTC.

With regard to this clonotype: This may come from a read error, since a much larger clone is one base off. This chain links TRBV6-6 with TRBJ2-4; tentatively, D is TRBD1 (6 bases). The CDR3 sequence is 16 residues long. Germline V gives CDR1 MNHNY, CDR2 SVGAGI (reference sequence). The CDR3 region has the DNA TGTGCCAGCAGTTACTCTGTGGGGGCAAGTCGCGACATTGAGTACTTC. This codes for CASSYSVGASRDIEYF.

CDR3 coding DNA: TGTGCCAGCAGCCAAGGTCTCGAAACTGAAGCTTTCTTT. Translated, it gives CASSQGLETEAFF. The rearrangement joins TRBV14 to TRBJ1-1; the D is unclear. The germline V gene has CDR1 SGHDN and CDR2 FVKESK. The ends were cut back, 1 base at V and 5 bases at J, with 8 bases in the middle. The CDR3 runs 13 residues.

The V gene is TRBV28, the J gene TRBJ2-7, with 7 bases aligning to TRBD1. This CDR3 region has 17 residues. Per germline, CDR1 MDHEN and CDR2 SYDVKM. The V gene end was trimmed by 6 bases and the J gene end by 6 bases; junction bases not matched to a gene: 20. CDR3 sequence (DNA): TGTGCCAGCAGCCAAGTTTTACCGACAGGGCCCTTTTGCGAGCAGTACTTC. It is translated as CASSQVLPTGPFCEQYF.

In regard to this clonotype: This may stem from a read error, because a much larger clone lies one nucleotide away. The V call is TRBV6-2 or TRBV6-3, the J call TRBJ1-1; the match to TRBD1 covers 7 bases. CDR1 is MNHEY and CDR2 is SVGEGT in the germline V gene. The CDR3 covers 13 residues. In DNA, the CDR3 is TGTGCCAGAAGTTACCCAGGGGGCACTGAAGCTTTCTTT. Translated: CARSYPGGTEAFF.

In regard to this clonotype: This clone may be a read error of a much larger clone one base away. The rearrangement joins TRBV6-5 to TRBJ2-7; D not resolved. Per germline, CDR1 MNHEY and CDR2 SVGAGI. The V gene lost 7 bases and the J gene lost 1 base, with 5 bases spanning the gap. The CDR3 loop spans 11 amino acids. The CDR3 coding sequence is TGTGCCAGCAATGCTTCCTACGAGCAGTACTTC. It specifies CASNASYEQYF.

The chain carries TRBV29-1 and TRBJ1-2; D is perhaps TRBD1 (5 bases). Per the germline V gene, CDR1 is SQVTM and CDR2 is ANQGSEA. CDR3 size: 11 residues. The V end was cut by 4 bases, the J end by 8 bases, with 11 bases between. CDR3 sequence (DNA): TGCAGCGTTGGGGCAGGGTTAGGCTACACCTTC. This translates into CSVGAGLGYTF.

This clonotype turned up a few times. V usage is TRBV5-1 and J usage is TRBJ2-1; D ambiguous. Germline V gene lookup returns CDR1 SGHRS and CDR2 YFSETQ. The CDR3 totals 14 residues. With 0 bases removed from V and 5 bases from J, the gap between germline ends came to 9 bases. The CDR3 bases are TGCGCCAGCAGCTTGGCCGATTCCCACAATGAGCAGTTCTTC. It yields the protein CASSLADSHNEQFF.

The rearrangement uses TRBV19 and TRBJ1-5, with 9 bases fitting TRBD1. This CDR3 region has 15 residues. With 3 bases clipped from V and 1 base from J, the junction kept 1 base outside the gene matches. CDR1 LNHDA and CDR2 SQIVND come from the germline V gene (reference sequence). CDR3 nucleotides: TGTGCCAGTAGTATGGGACAGGGAAGCAATCAGCCCCAGCATTTT. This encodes CASSMGQGSNQPQHF.